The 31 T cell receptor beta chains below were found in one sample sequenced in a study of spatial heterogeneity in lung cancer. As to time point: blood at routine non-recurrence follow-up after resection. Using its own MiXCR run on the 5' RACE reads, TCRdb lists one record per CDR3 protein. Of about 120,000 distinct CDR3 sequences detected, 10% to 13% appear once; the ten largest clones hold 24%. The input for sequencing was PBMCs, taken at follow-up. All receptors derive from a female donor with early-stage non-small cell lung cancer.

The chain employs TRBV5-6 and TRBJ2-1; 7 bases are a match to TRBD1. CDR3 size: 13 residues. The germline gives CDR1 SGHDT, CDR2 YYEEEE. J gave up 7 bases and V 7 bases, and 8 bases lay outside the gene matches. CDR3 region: CASPDRAGNEQFF. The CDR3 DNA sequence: TGTGCCAGCCCTGACAGGGCGGGTAATGAGCAGTTCTTC.

The CDR3 nucleotides read TGTGCCAGCCAGCGTTATAGCAATCAGCCCCAGCATTTT. It encodes CASQRYSNQPQHF. This sequence joins TRBV6-1 and TRBJ1-5; D call uncertain. V was shortened by 8 bases and J by 0 bases, with 8 bases between the two germline ends. CDR1 MNHNS and CDR2 SASEGT come from the germline V gene. The CDR3 has 13 amino acids.

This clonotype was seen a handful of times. CDR3 nucleotide sequence: TGTGCCATCCGGACTAGCGGGAGCGGAGAGACCCAGTACTTC. This translates into CAIRTSGSGETQYF. J is TRBJ2-5 and V is TRBV6-1; 13 bases match TRBD2. Trimming removed 10 bases from V and 4 bases from J; junction bases left unmatched: 6. CDR1 is MNHNS, CDR2 SASEGT, per germline. This CDR3 has 14 amino acids.

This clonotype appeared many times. The CDR3, as DNA: TGCAGCGTTGAGGACAGTCTTGGAAACACCATATATTTT. It translates to CSVEDSLGNTIYF. The gene calls are TRBV29-1 and TRBJ1-3, with D perhaps matching TRBD1 (6 bases). Trimming pared 3 bases from V and 3 bases from J, leaving 9 bases between. The CDR3 is made up of 13 amino acids. Germline loops: CDR1 SQVTM, CDR2 ANQGSEA. Full variable domain (outside the CDR3, taken from reference TRBV29-1 and TRBJ1-3): SAVISQKPSRDICQRGTSLTIQCQVDSQVTMMFWYRQQPGQSLTLIATANQGSEATYESGFVIDKFPISRPNLTFSTLTVSNMSPEDSSIYLCSVEDSLGNTIYFGEGSWLTVV.

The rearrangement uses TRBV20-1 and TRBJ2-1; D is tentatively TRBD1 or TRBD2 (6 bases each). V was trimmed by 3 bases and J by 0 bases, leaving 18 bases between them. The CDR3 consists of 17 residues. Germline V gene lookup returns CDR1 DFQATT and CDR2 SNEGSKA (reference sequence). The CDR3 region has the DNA TGCAGTGCTAGTCCCCTGAGGGGGGACTCCTCCTACAATGAGCAGTTCTTC. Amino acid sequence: CSASPLRGDSSYNEQFF.

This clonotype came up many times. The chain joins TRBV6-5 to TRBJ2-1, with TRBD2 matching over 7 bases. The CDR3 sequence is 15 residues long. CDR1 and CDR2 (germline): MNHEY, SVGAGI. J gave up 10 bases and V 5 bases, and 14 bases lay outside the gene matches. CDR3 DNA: TGTGCCAGCAGTCCGATGGGACTTGCGACTAGCGAGCAGTTCTTC. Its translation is CASSPMGLATSEQFF.

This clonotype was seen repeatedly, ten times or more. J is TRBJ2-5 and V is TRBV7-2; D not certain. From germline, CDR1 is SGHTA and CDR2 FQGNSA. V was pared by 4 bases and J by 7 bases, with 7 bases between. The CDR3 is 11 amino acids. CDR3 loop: CASSSRGTQYF. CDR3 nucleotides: TGTGCCAGCAGCTCAAGAGGGACCCAGTACTTC.

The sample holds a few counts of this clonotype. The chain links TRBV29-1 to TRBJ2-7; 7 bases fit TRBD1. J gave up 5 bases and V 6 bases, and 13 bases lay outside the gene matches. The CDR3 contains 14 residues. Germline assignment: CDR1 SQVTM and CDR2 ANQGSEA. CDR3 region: CSVDTRQGYDEQYV. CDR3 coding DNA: TGCAGCGTCGACACCCGACAGGGATACGACGAGCAGTACGTC.

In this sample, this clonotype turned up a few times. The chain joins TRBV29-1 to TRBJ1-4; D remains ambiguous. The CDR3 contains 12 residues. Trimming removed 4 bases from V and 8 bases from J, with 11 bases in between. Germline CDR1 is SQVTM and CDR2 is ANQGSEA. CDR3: CSVGSGREKLFF. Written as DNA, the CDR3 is TGCAGCGTTGGTTCGGGTAGGGAAAAACTGTTTTTT. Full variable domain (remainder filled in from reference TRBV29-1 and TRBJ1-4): SAVISQKPSRDICQRGTSLTIQCQVDSQVTMMFWYRQQPGQSLTLIATANQGSEATYESGFVIDKFPISRPNLTFSTLTVSNMSPEDSSIYLCSVGSGREKLFFGSGTQLSVL.

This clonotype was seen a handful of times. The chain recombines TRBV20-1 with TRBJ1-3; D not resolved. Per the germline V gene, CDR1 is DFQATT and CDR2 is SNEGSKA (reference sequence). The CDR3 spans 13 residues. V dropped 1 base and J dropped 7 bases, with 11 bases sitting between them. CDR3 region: CSARVVGRNTIYF. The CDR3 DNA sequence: TGCAGTGCTAGAGTGGTTGGTCGTAACACCATATATTTT.

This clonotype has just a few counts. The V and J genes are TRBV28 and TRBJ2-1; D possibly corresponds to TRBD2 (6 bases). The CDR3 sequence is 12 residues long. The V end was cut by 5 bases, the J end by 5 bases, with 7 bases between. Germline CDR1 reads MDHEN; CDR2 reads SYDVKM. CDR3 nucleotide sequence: TGTGCCAGCAGTGGGAGGCACAATGAGCAGTTCTTC. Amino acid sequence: CASSGRHNEQFF.

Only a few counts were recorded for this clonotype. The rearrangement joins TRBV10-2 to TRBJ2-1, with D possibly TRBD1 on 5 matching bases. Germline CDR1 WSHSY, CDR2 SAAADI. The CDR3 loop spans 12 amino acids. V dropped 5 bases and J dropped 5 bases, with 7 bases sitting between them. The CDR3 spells CASSTTDNEQFF. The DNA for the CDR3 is TGCGCCAGCAGTACGACAGACAATGAGCAGTTCTTC.

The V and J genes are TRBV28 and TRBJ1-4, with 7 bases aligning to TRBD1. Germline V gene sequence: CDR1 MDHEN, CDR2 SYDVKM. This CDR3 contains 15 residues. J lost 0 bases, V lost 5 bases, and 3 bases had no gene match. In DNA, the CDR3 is TGTGCCAGCAGTCCCGGACAGGCAACTAATGAAAAACTGTTTTTT. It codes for CASSPGQATNEKLFF.

The CDR3 nucleotides read TGTGCCAGCAGTTTTCGCAGGGGAAATCAGCCCCAGCATTTT. Amino acid sequence: CASSFRRGNQPQHF. The rearrangement uses TRBV28 and TRBJ1-5; D is possibly TRBD1 (6 bases). Germline V CDR1 and CDR2: MDHEN, SYDVKM. This CDR3 comprises 14 residues. The V end lost 3 bases, the J end lost 4 bases, and 10 bases lay between the germline ends.

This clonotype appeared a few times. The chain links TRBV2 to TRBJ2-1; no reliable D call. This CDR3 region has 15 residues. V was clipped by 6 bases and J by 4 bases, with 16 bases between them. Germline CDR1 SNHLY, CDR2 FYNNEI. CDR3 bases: TGTGCCAGCAGAACCGACACATATTCATACAATGAGCAGTTCTTC. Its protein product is CASRTDTYSYNEQFF. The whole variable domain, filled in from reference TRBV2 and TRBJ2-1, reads EPEVTQTPSHQVTQMGQEVILRCVPISNHLYFYWYRQILGQKVEFLVSFYNNEISEKSEIFDDQFSVERPDGSNFTLKIRSTKLEDSAMYFCASRTDTYSYNEQFFGPGTRLTVL.

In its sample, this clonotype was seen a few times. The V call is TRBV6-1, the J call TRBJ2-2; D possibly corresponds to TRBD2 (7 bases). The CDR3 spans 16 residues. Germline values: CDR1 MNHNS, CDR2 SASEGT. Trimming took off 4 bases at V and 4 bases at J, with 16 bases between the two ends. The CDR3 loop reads CASSARGGGTTGELFF. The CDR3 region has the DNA TGTGCCAGCAGTGCGAGGGGGGGAGGAACCACCGGGGAGCTGTTTTTT.

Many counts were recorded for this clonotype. CDR3 DNA: TGTGCCATCGGCTGGGATTCACCCCTCCACTTT. Translation: CAIGWDSPLHF. The rearrangement links TRBV10-3 to TRBJ1-6; D unresolved. Germline V CDR1 and CDR2: ENHRY, SYGVKD. V was shortened by 8 bases and J by 8 bases, with 7 bases between the two germline ends. The CDR3 is 11 residues long.

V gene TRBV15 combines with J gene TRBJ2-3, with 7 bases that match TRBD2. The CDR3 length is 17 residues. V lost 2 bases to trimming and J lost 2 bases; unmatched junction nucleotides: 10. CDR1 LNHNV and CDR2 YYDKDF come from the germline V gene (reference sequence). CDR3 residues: CATSRPLAAQHTDTQYF. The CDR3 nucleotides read TGTGCCACCAGCAGACCCCTAGCGGCCCAGCACACAGATACGCAGTATTTT.

CDR3 in DNA: TGCGCCAGCAGCCAAGTGGGAGGGAGTAGGACCGGGGAGCTGTTTTTT. This sequence encodes CASSQVGGSRTGELFF. This chain links TRBV4-1 with TRBJ2-2; TRBD2 matches at 7 bases. Per the germline V gene, CDR1 is MGHRA and CDR2 is YSYEKL. V lost 1 base to trimming and J lost 5 bases; unmatched junction nucleotides: 7. The CDR3 covers 16 residues.

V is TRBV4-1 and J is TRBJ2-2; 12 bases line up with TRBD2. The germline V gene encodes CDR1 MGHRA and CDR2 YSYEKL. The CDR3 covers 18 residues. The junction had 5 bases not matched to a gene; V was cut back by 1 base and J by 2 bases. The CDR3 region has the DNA TGCGCCAGCAGCCAAGGGCCTAGCGGGAGGGATAACACCGGGGAGCTGTTTTTT. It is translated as CASSQGPSGRDNTGELFF.

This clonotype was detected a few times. CDR3 DNA sequence: TGTGCCAGTAGTAAACATCAAGACACAGATACGCAGTATTTT. As protein: CASSKHQDTDTQYF. This chain joins TRBV19 and TRBJ2-3, with D unresolved. The CDR3 sequence is 14 residues long. V was clipped by 4 bases and J by 2 bases, with 10 bases between them. CDR1 and CDR2 (germline): LNHDA, SQIVND (reference sequence).

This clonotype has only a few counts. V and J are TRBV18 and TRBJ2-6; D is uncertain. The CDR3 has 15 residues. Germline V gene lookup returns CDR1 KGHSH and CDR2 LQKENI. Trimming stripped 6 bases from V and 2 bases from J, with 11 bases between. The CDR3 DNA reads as TGTGCCAGCTCGCCAACTTTAACTGGGGCCAACGTCCTGACTTTC. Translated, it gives CASSPTLTGANVLTF. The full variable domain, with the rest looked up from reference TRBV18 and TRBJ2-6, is NAGVMQNPRHLVRRRGQEARLRCSPMKGHSHVYWYRQLPEEGLKFMVYLQKENIIDESGMPKERFSAEFPKEGPSILRIQQVVRGDSAAYFCASSPTLTGANVLTFGAGSRLTVL.

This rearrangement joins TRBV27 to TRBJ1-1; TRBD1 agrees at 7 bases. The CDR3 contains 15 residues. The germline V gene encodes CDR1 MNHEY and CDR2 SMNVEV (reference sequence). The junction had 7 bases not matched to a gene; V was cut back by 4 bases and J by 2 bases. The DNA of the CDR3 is TGTGCCAGCAGTTCTCAAGGGACAGAAAACACTGAAGCTTTCTTT. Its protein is CASSSQGTENTEAFF.

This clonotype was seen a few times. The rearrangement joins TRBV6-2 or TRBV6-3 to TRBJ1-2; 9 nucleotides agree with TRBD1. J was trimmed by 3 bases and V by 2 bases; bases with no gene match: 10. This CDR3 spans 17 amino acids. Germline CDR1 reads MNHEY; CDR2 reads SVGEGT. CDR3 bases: TGTGCCAGCAGTTACCCGAAGGGACAGGGCGCTGACTATGGCTACACCTTC. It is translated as CASSYPKGQGADYGYTF.

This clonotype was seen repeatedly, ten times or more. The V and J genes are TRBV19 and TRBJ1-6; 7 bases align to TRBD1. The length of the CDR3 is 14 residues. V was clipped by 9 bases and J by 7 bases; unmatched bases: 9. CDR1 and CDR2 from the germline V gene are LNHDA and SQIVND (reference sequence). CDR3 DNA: TGTGCCAGCCGACAGGGAGAAGGGAATTCACCCCTCCACTTT. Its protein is CASRQGEGNSPLHF.

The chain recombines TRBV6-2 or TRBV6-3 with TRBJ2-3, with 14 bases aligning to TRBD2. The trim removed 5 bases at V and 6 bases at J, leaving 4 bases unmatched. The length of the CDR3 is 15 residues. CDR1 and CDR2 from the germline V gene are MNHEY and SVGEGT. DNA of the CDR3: TGTGCCAGCAGTACCCGGACTAGCGGGAGGGATACGCAGTATTTT. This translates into CASSTRTSGRDTQYF.

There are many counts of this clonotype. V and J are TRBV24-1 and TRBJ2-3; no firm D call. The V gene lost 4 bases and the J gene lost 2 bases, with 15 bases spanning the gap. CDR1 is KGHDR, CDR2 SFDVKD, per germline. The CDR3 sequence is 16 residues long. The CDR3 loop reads CATSEPELGHTDTQYF. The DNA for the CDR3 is TGTGCCACCAGTGAGCCAGAACTGGGCCACACAGATACGCAGTATTTT.

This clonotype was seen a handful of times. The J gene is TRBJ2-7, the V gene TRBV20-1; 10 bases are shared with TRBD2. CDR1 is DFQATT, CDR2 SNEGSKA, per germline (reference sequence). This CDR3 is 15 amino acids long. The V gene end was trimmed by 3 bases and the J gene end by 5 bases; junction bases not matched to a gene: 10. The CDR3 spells CSASQSSGSGDEQYF. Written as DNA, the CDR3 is TGCAGTGCTAGTCAGTCTAGCGGGAGTGGTGACGAGCAGTACTTC.

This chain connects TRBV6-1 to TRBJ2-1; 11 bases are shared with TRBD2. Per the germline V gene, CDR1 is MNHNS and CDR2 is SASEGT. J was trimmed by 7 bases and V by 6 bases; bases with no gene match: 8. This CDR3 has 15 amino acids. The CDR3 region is CASSITSGSGNEQFF. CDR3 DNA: TGTGCCAGCAGCATCACTAGCGGGAGTGGGAATGAGCAGTTCTTC.

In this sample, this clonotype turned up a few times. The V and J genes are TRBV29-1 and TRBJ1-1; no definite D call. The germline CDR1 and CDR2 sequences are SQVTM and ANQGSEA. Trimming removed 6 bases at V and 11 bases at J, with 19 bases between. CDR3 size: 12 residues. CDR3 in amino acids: CSVALQGPGAFF. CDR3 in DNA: TGCAGCGTCGCCCTTCAAGGGCCGGGGGCTTTCTTT.

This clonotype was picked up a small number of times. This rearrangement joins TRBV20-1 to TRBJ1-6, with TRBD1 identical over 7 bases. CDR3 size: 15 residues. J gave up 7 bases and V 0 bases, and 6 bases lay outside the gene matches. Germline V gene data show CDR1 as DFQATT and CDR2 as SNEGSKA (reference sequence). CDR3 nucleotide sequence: TGCAGTGCTAGAGAGAGGACAGGTTGGAATTCACCCCTCCACTTT. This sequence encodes CSARERTGWNSPLHF.